A single sample is the source of the 2 T cell receptor beta chains below, sequenced in a study of blood T cell repertoires in COVID-19. The protocol was immunoSEQ multiplex PCR, while the TCRdb copy is restricted to in-frame clones and leaves out a portion. The sample has 100,000 to 150,000 clones; about 79% are singletons. Source material: peripheral blood. Every receptor here comes from a man between 35 and 55 years old with active or convalescent COVID-19.

The rearrangement joins TRBV11-2 to TRBJ2-2, with D possibly TRBD1 on 6 matching bases. This CDR3 contains 14 residues. In germline, CDR1 is SGHAT, CDR2 FQNNGV. Trimming removed 6 bases at V and 6 bases at J, with 14 bases between. CDR3 nucleotides: TGTGCCAGCAGAAAGAACAGGGTTTCCGGGGAGCTGTTTTTT. It codes for CASRKNRVSGELFF.

The rearrangement links TRBV12-3 or TRBV12-4 to TRBJ2-1; D unclear. V was shortened by 2 bases and J by 15 bases, with 11 bases between the two germline ends. The CDR3 sequence is 11 residues long. The CDR3 region is CASSLNSRWFF. Here the CDR3 DNA reads TGTGCCAGCAGTTTAAACAGCCGTTGGTTCTTC.